Sequencing of this T cell receptor beta chain was carried out in a study of blood T cell repertoires in COVID-19. Turning to the study itself: Whether acute or convalescent, the COVID-19 samples came from the United States, Italy and Spain.

Profiling relied on immunoSEQ multiplex PCR, and the TCRdb table lists in-frame clones only, not all of them. The table includes over 200,000 clones, nearly 90% detected once. This study enrolled people aged 18 to 89 from 20 to 25 US geographic areas. Self-reported history from a screening survey and questionnaire set each donor's cohort. Looked up from germline, CDR1 is LNHDA and CDR2 is SQIVND (reference sequence). This CDR3 spans 13 amino acids. V lost 8 bases, J lost 5 bases, and 8 bases stayed unmatched. The TCR comes from a man aged 30-40 years who had recovered from COVID-19. This chain uses TRBV19 with TRBJ1-1; 7 nucleotides align to TRBD1. Sequencing was carried out using PBMCs or T cells enriched from blood (not recorded which). CDR3 bases: TGTGCCAGTTTGCCGACAGGGAGGACTGAAGCTTTCTTT. Amino acids: CASLPTGRTEAFF. The full variable domain, completed using reference TRBV19 and TRBJ1-1, is DGGITQSPKYLFRKEGQNVTLSCEQNLNHDAMYWYRQDPGQGLRLIYYSQIVNDFQKGDIAEGYSVSREKKESFPLTVTSAQKNPTAFYLCASLPTGRTEAFFGQGTRLTVV.